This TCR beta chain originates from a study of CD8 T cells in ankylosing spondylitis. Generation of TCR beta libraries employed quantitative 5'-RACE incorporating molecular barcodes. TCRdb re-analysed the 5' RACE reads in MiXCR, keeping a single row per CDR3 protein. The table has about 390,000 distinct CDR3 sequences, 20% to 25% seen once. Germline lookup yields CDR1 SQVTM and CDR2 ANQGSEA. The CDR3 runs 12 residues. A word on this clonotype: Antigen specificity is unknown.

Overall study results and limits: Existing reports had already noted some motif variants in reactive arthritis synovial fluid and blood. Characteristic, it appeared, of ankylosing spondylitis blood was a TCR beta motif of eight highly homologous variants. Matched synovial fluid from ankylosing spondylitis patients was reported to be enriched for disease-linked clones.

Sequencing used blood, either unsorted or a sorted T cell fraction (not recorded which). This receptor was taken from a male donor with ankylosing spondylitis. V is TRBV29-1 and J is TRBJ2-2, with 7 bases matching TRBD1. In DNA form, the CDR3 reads TGCGGCACAGGGGTTAGCACCGGGGAGCTGTTTTTT. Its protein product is CGTGVSTGELFF.